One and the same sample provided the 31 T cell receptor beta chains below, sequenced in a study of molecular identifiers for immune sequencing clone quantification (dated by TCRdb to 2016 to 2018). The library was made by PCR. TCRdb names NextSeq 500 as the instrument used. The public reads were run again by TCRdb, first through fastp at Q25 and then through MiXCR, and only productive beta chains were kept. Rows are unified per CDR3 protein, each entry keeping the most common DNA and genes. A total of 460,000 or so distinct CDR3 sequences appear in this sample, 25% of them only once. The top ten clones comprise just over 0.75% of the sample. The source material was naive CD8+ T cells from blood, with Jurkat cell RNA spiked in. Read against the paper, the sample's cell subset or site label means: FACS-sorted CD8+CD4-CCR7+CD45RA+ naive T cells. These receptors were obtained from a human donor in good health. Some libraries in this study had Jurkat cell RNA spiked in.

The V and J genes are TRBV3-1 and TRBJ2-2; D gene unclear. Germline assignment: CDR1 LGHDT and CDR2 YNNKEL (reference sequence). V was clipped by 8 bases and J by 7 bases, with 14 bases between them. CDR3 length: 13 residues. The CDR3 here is CASRPIVRGELFF. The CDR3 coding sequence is TGTGCCAGCCGCCCCATAGTCCGCGGGGAGCTGTTTTTT.

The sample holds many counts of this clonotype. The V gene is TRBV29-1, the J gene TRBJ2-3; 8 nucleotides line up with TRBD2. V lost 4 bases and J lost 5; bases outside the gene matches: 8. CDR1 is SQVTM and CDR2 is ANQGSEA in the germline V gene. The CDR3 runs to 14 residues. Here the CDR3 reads CSVVLAGGVDTQYF. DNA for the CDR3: TGCAGCGTTGTATTGGCGGGAGGAGTAGATACGCAGTATTTT.

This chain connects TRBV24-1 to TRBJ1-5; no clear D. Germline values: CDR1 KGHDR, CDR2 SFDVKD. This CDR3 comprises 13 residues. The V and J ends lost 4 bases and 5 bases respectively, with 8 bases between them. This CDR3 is CATSEGEHQPQHF. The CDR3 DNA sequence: TGTGCCACCAGTGAGGGAGAACATCAGCCCCAGCATTTT.

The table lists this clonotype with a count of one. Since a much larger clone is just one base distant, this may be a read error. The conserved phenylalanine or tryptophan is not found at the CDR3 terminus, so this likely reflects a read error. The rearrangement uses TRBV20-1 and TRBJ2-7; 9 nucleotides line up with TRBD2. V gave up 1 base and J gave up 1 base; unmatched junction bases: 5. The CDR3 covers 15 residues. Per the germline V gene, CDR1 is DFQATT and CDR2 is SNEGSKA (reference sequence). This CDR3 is CSARVISGRSYEQYL. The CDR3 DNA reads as TGCAGTGCTAGAGTCATTAGCGGGAGATCCTACGAGCAGTACTTG.

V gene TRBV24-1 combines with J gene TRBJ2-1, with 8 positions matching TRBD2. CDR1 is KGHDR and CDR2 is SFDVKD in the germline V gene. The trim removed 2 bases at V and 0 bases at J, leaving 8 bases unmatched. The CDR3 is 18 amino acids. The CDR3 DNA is TGTGCCACCAGTGATTGGAGTAGCGGGGAAAGCTCCTACAATGAGCAGTTCTTC. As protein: CATSDWSSGESSYNEQFF.

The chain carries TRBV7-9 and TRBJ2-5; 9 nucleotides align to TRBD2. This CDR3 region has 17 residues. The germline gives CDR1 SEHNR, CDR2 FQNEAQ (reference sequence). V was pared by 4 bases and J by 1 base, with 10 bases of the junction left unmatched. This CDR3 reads CASSSPPGLAGQETQYF. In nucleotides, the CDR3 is TGTGCCAGCAGCTCACCTCCGGGACTAGCAGGCCAAGAGACCCAGTACTTC.

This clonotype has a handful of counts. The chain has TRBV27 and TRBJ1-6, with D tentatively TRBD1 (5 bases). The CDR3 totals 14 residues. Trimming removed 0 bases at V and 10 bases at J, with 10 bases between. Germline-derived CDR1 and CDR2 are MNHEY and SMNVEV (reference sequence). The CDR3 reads CASSLSWGDSPLHF. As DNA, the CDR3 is TGTGCCAGCAGTTTATCGTGGGGGGACTCACCCCTCCACTTT.

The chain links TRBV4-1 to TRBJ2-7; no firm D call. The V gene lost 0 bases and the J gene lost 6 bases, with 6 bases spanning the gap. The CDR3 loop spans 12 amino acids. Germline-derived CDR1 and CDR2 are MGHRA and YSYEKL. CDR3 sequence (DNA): TGCGCCAGCAGCCAAGAAGGGCTCGAGCAGTACTTC. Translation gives CASSQEGLEQYF.

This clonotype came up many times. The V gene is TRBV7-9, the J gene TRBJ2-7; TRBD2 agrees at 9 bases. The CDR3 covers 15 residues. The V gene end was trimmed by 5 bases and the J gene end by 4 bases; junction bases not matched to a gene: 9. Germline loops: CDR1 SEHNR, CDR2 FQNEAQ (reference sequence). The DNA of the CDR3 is TGTGCCAGCAGCAGCCCCTTAGCGGGGGATTACGAGCAGTACTTC. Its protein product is CASSSPLAGDYEQYF.

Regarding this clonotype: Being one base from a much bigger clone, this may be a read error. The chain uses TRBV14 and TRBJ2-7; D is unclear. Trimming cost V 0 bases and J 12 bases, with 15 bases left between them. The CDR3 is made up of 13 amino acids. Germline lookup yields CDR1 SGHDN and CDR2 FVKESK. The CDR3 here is CASSQEARLDLYF. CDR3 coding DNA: TGTGCCAGCAGCCAAGAAGCACGGTTGGATCTGTACTTC.

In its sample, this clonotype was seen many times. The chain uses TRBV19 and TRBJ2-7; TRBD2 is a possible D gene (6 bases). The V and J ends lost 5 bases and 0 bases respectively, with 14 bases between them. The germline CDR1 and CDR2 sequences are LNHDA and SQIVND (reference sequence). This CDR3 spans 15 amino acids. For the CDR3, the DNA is TGTGCCAGTAGTTACGGGGGACCTGCCTCCTACGAGCAGTACTTC. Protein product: CASSYGGPASYEQYF.

The CDR3 DNA follows: TGCGCCAGCAGCGCAATCTTTCCGCAGGAGGATACGCAGTATTTT. Its translation is CASSAIFPQEDTQYF. The gene calls are TRBV4-1 and TRBJ2-3; D uncertain. There are 15 residues in the CDR3. CDR1 MGHRA and CDR2 YSYEKL come from the germline V gene. With 5 bases removed from V and 6 bases from J, the gap between germline ends came to 18 bases.

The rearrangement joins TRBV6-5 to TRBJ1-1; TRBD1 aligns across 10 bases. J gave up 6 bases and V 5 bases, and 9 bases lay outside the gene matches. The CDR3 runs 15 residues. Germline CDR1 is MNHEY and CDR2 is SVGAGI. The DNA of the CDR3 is TGTGCCAGCAGTCTACTGAGGACAGGGGGTGCTGAAGCTTTCTTT. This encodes CASSLLRTGGAEAFF.

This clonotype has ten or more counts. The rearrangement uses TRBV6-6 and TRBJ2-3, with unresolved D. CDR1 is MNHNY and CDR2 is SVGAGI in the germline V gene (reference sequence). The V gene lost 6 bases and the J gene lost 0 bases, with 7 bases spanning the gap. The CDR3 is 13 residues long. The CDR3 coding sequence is TGTGCCAGCAGGCACTCTAGCACAGATACGCAGTATTTT. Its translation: CASRHSSTDTQYF.

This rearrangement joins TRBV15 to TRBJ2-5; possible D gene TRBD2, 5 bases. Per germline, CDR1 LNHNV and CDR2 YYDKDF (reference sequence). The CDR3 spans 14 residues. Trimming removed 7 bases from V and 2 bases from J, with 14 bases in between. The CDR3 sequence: CATNPGGRQETQYF. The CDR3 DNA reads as TGTGCCACCAACCCGGGTGGGAGACAAGAGACCCAGTACTTC.

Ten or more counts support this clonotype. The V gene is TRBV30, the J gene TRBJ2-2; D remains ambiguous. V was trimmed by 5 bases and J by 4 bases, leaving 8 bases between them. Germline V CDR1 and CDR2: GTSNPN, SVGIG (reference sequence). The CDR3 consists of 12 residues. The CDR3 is CAWSYGTGELFF. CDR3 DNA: TGTGCCTGGTCTTACGGCACCGGGGAGCTGTTTTTT.

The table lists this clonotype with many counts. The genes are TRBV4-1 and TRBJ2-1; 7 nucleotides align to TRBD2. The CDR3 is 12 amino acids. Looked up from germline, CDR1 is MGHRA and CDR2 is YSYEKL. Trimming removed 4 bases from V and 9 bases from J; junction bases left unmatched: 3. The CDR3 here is CASSPSGGEQFF. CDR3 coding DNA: TGCGCCAGCAGCCCTAGCGGCGGTGAGCAGTTCTTC.

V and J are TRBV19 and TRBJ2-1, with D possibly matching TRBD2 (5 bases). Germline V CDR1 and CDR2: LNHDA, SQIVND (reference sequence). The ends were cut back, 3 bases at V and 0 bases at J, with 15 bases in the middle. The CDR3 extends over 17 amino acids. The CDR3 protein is CASSMTTRGSSYNEQFF. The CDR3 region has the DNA TGTGCCAGTAGTATGACTACCCGGGGAAGCTCCTACAATGAGCAGTTCTTC.

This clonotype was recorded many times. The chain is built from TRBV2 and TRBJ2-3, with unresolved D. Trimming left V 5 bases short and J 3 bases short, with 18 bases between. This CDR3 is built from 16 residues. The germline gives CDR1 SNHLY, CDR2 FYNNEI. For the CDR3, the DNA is TGTGCCAGCAGTTCCATTGTAGGGCTGGGGACAGATACGCAGTATTTT. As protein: CASSSIVGLGTDTQYF.

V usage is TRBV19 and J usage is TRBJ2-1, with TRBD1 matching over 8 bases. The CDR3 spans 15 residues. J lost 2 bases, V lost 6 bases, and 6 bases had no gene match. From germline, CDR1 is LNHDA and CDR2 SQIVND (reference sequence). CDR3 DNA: TGTGCCAGTAGCTCTAACAGGGGGACCTACAATGAGCAGTTCTTC. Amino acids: CASSSNRGTYNEQFF.

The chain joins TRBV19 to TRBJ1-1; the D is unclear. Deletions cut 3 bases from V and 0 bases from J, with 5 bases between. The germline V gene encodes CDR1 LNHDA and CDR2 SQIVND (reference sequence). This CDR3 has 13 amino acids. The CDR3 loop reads CASSIAMNTEAFF. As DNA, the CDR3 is TGTGCCAGTAGTATTGCCATGAACACTGAAGCTTTCTTT.

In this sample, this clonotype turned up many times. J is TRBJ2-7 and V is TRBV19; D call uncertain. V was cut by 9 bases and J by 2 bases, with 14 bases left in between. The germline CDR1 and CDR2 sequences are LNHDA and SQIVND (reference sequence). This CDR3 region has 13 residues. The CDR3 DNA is TGTGCCAGCGGACCGGGCCAGGCCTACGAGCAGTACTTC. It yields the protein CASGPGQAYEQYF.

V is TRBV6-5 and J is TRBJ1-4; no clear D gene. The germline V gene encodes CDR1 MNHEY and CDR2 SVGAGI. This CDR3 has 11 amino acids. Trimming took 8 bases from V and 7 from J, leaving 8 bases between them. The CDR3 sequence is CASPQSEKLFF. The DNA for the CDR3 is TGTGCCAGCCCCCAGTCTGAAAAACTGTTTTTT.

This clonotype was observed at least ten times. CDR3 sequence reads: CASSYYLAGGEQFF. The CDR3 DNA reads as TGTGCCAGCAGTTACTATCTAGCGGGAGGTGAGCAGTTCTTC. The chain links TRBV6-5 to TRBJ2-1; 11 nucleotides align to TRBD2. This CDR3 has 14 amino acids. Germline CDR1 reads MNHEY; CDR2 reads SVGAGI. V was clipped by 1 base and J by 9 bases; unmatched bases: 2.

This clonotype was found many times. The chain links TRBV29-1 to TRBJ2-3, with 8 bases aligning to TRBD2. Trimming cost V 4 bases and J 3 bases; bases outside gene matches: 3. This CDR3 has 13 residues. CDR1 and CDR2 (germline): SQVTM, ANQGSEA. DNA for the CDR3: TGCAGCGTTGTTAGCGGGGCGACAGATACGCAGTATTTT. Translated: CSVVSGATDTQYF.

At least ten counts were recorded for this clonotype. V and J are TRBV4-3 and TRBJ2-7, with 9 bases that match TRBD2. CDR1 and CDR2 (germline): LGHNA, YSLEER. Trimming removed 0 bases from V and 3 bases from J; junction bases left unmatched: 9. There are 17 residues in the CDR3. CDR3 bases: TGCGCCAGCAGCCAAGAGGTATTAGCGGGGGAGGACTACGAGCAGTACTTC. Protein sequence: CASSQEVLAGEDYEQYF.

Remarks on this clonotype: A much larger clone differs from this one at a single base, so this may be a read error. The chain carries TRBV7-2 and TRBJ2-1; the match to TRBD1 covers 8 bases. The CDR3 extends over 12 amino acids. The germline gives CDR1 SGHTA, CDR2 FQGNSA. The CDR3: CASSLGYRGWVF. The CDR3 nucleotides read TGTGCCAGCAGCTTAGGGTACAGGGGGTGGGTCTTC. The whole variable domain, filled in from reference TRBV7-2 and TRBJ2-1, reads GAGVSQSPSNKVTEKGKDVELRCDPISGHTALYWYRQSLGQGLEFLIYFQGNSAPDKSGLPSDRFSAERTGGSVSTLTIQRTQQEDSAVYLCASSLGYRGWVFGPGTRLTVL.

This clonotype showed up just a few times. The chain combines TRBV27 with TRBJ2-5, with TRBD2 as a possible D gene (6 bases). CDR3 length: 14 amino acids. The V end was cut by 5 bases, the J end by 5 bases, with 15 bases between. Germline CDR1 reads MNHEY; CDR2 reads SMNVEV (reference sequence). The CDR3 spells CASSPGTFHETQYF. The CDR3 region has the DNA TGTGCCAGCAGTCCCGGGACTTTTCATGAGACCCAGTACTTC.

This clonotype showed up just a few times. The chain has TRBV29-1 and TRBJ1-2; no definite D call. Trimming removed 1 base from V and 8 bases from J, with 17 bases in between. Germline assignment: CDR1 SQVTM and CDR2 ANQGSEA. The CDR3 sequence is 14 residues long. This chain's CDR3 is CSVEASTAPEGYTF. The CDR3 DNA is TGCAGCGTTGAAGCGTCAACTGCGCCTGAAGGCTACACCTTC.

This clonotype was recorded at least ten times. The CDR3 protein is CASSPINGDIVYGYTF. CDR3 in DNA: TGTGCCAGCAGCCCCATAAATGGGGACATCGTCTATGGCTACACCTTC. The V gene is TRBV12-3 or TRBV12-4, the J gene TRBJ1-2, with D possibly TRBD1 on 6 matching bases. The CDR3 is made up of 16 amino acids. Trimming removed 6 bases at V and 4 bases at J, with 21 bases between.

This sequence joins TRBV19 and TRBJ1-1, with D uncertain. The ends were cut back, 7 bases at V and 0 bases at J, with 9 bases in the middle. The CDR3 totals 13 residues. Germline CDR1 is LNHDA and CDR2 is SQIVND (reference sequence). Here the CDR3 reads CASKSLMNTEAFF. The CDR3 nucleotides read TGTGCCAGTAAGAGTTTAATGAACACTGAAGCTTTCTTT.